This T cell receptor (beta chain) was sequenced in a study of beta chain features in type 1 diabetes. Study-level background: Healthy donors and patients showed comparable age, gender and cell yields.

Whole-study findings and limits: Moderate yet significant TCRB CDR3 shortening was seen in Type 1 diabetes patients in all four CD4+ subsets.

This CDR3 has 13 amino acids. Germline V lookup: CDR1 SGHNT, CDR2 YYREEE (reference sequence). Trimming at V came to 3 bases and at J to 7 bases, leaving 5 bases not matched to a gene. Notes on this clone: What it binds is unknown.

Reverse transcription of all isolated RNA meant that expressed TCRB transcripts were sequenced. Only in-frame clones appear in the TCRdb table, and some are missing; sequencing was by immunoSEQ multiplex PCR. The profile shows about 230,000 clones, under 20% of them singletons. Input material: naive CD4+ T cells from blood. This chain links TRBV5-4 with TRBJ2-5; 8 nucleotides align to TRBD2. The clonotype originates from a man aged 25 to 40 with type 1 diabetes. DNA for the CDR3: TGTGCCAGCAGCTCCAAGAGCGGGGGGACCCAGTACTTC. The encoded protein is CASSSKSGGTQYF.